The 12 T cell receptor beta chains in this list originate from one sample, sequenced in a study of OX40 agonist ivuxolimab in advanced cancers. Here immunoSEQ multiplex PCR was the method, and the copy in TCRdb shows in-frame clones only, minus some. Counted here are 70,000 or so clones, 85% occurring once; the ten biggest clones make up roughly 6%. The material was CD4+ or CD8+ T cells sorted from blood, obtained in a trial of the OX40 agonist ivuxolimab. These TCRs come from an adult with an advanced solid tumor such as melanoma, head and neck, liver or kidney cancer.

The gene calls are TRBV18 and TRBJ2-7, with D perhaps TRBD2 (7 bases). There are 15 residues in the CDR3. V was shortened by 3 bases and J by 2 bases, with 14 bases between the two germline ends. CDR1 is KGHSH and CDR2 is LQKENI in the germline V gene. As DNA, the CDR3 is TGTGCCAGCTCACCCTTGGGGGGGGCGACCTACGAGCAGTACTTC. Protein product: CASSPLGGATYEQYF.

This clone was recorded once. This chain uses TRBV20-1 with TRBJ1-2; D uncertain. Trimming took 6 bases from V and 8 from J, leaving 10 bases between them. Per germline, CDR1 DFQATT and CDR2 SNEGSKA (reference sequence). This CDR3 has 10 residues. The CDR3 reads CSAGPGGYTF. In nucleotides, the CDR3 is TGCAGTGCCGGGCCCGGGGGCTACACCTTC.

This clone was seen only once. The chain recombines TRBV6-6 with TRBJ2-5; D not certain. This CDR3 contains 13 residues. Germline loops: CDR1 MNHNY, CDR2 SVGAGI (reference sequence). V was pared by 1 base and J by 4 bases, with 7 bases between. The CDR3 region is CASSYLMGETQYF. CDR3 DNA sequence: TGTGCCAGCAGTTACTTGATGGGAGAGACCCAGTACTTC.

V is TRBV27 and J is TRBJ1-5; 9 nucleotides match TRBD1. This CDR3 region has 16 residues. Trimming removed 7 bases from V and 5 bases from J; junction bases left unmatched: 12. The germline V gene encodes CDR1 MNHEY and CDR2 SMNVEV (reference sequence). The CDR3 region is CASNPSGTGKYQPQHF. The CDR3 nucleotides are TGTGCCAGCAACCCTTCCGGGACAGGGAAGTATCAGCCCCAGCATTTT.

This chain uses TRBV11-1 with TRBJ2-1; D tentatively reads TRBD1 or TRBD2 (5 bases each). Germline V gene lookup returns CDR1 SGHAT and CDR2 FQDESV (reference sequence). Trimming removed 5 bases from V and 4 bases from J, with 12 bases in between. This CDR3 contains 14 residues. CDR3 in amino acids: CASSPGRNYNEQFF. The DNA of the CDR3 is TGTGCCAGCAGCCCGGGACGAAATTACAATGAGCAGTTCTTC. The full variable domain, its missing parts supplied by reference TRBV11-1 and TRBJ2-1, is EAEVAQSPRYKITEKSQAVAFWCDPISGHATLYWYRQILGQGPELLVQFQDESVVDDSQLPKDRFSAERLKGVDSTLKIQPAELGDSAMYLCASSPGRNYNEQFFGPGTRLTVL.

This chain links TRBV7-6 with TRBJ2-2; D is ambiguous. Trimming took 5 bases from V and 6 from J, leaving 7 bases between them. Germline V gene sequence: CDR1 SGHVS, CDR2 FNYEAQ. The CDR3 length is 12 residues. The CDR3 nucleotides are TGTGCCAGCAGCGCCCGGGCCGGGGAGCTGTTTTTT. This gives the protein CASSARAGELFF.

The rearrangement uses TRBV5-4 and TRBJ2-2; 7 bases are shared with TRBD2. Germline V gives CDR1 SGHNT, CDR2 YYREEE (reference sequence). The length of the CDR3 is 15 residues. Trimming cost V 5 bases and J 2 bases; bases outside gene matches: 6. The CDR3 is CASSLQRDNTGELFF. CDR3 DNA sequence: TGTGCCAGCAGTCTACAGCGGGATAACACCGGGGAGCTGTTTTTT.

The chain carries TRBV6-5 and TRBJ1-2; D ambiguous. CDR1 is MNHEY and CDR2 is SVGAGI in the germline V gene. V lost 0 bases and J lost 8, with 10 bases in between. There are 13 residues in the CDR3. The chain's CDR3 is CASSYSVGVGYTF. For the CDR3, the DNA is TGTGCCAGCAGTTACTCGGTTGGAGTAGGCTACACCTTC.

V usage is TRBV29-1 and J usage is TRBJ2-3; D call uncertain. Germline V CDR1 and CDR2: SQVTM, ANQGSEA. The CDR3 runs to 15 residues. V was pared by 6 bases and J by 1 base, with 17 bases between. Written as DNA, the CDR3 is TGCAGCGTGGGTGGGTCATGGTGGGGCACAGATACGCAGTATTTT. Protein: CSVGGSWWGTDTQYF.

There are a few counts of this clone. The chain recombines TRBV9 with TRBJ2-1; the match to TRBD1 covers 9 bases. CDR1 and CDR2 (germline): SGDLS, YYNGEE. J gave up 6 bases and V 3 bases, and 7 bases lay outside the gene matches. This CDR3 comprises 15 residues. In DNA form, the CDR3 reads TGTGCCAGCAGCGCCTGGACAGGGGACTTCAATGAGCAGTTCTTC. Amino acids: CASSAWTGDFNEQFF.

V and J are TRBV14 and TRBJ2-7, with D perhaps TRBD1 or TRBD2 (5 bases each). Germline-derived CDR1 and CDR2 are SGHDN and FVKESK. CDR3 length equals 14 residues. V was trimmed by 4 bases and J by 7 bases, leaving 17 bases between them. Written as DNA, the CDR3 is TGTGCCAGCAGCCCCTGGGACGGTCTATGGGAGCAGTACTTC. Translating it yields CASSPWDGLWEQYF. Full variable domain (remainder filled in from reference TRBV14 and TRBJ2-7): EAGVTQFPSHSVIEKGQTVTLRCDPISGHDNLYWYRRVMGKEIKFLLHFVKESKQDESGMPNNRFLAERTGGTYSTLKVQPAELEDSGVYFCASSPWDGLWEQYFGPGTRLTVT.

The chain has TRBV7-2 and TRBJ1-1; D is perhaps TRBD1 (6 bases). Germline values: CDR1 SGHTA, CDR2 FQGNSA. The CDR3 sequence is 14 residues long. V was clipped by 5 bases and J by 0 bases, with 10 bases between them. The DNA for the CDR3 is TGTGCCAGCAGCCTGGCAGGGGTGAACACTGAAGCTTTCTTT. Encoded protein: CASSLAGVNTEAFF.